This record looks at one T cell receptor beta chain sequence and its context. As yet, its antigen is unknown. The germline V gene encodes CDR1 SGHNT and CDR2 YYREEE (reference sequence). Trimming left V 2 bases short and J 8 bases short, with 16 bases between. The CDR3 is made up of 14 amino acids. This sample was taken from a study of cytomegalovirus exposure and HLA in healthy donors. Overall study: A preliminary data release comprised around 90 million unique TCRs obtained from HLA-typed donors. The study's findings and limits: Productive status was seen about 87% or about 30% of the time for most TCR beta V segments in an earlier analysis. Overall, approximately 180 TCR beta chains were annotated as cytomegalovirus-associated.

PCR primers comprised 60 Vbeta and 13 Jbeta primers. The data were produced by immunoSEQ multiplex PCR, yet TCRdb's version contains in-frame clones alone and is incomplete. There are about 140,000 clones in the sample; just under 85% occur only once, and about 1.5% lies in the top ten. The sequence was obtained from a man under 40 in good health and CMV-seropositive. The sample consisted of PBMCs. The chain has TRBV5-4 and TRBJ1-1; D perhaps matches TRBD1 (6 bases). This CDR3 reads CASSFGRDTREAFF. CDR3 coding DNA: TGTGCCAGCAGCTTTGGTCGGGACACTAGAGAAGCTTTCTTT.